The clone carrying this TCR beta chain was seen a handful of times. Germline CDR1 reads MDHEN; CDR2 reads SYDVKM. The ends lost 8 bases at V and 4 bases at J; junction bases unmatched: 12. CDR3 length equals 15 residues. With a J-beta primer mix and a sample-barcoded 5' primer, a second PCR ran about 7 to 12 cycles. Per sample, CDR3-containing paired-end reads numbered at least 3 million. From the 5' RACE reads, TCRdb called clonotypes with MiXCR, one entry per CDR3 protein. The table lists under 1,100,000 distinct CDR3 sequences, 25% of them singletons. The data are from a study of blood T cells in healthy people across ages. This same sample was also taken into another study, of T cells of mothers and their children.

The chain is built from TRBV28 and TRBJ2-5; 8 bases are a match to TRBD1. The TCR sequence derives from a girl aged 2 to 9 in good health. Sequencing was performed on blood. CDR3 loop: CASDPERQGRETQYF. CDR3 DNA: TGTGCCAGCGACCCGGAACGACAGGGGAGAGAGACCCAGTACTTC.